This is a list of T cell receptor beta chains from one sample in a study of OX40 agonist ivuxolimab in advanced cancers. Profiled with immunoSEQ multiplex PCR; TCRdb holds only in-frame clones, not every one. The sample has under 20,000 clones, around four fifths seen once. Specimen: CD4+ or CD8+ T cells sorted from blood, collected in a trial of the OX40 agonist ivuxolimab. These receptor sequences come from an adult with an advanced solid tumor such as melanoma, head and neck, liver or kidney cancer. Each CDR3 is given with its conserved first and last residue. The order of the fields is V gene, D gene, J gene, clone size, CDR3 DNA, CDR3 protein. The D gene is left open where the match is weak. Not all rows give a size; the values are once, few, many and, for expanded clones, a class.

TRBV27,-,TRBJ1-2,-,TGTGCCAGCAGTTTGTCAGGGCCAGATGGCTACACCTTC,CASSLSGPDGYTF
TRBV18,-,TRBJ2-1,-,TGTGCCAGCTCACCACCGATCCGGGTTGAGCAGTTCTTC,CASSPPIRVEQFF
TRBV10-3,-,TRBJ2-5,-,TGTGCCATCAGTGAGTCGTTGCAAAAAGAGACCCAGTACTTC,CAISESLQKETQYF
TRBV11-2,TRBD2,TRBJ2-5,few,TGTGCCAGCAGCTTACTAGCGGGGCAAGAGACCCAGTACTTC,CASSLLAGQETQYF
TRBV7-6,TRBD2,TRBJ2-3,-,TGTGCCAGCAGCCCGCCGGGGGCGGGGGGGCCTTATACAGATACGCAGTATTTT,CASSPPGAGGPYTDTQYF
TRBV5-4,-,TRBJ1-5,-,TGTGCCAGCAGCTTGGTGGGCAGGGAAAGACCTCAGCCCCAGCATTTT,CASSLVGRERPQPQHF
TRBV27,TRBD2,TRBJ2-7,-,TGTGCCAGCAGTTACCAGCGGGAGGGCCCAGGGGACTACGAGCAGTACTTC,CASSYQREGPGDYEQYF
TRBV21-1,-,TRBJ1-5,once,TGTGCCATTGGACAGCACTATAGCAATCAGCCCCAGCATTTT,CAIGQHYSNQPQHF
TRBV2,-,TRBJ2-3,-,TGTGCCAGCAGTGAGGGGGGAGTCAGCACAGATACGCAGTATTTT,CASSEGGVSTDTQYF
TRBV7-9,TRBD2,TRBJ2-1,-,TGTGCCAGCAGCTTGACTAGCGGGGGGGCATATGAGCAGTTCTTC,CASSLTSGGAYEQFF
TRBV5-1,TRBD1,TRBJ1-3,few,TGCGCCAGCAGCATAGACAGGGACTCAGGAAACACCATATATTTT,CASSIDRDSGNTIYF
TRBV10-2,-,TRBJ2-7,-,TGCGCCAGCAGCGCCGAGACAGGAGGCTGGGCTACGGGCTACGAGCAGTACTTC,CASSAETGGWATGYEQYF
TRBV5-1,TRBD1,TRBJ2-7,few,TGCGCCAGCAAGACAGGGGGCGGCGAGCAGTACTTC,CASKTGGGEQYF
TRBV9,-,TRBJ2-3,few,TGTGCCAGCGAGAGGGGGGGCGAGGGAGATACGCAGTATTTT,CASERGGEGDTQYF
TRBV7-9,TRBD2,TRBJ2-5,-,TGTGCCAGCAGCCTTCCCCAGCGGGAGCTAGAGACCCAGTACTTC,CASSLPQRELETQYF
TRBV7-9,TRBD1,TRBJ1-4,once,TGTGCCAGCAGCTTACCGACAGGGCTAAATGAAAAACTGTTTTTT,CASSLPTGLNEKLFF
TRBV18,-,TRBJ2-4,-,TGTGCCAGCTCACCAGGGGGGCACATTCAGTACTTC,CASSPGGHIQYF
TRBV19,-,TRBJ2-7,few,TGTGCCAGTAGTACGTCCGGGACACACTCCTACGAGCAGTACTTC,CASSTSGTHSYEQYF
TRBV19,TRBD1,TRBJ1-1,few,TGTGCCAGTAGTCCCGGGACAGCGGGCGTCGGGAACACTGAAGCTTTCTTT,CASSPGTAGVGNTEAFF
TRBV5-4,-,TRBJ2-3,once,TGTGCCAGCAGCTTGAGGGGGAAAACAGATACGCAGTATTTT,CASSLRGKTDTQYF
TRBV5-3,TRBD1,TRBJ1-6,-,TGTGCCAGAAGCGTGATGAGGACAGGGAAAATCTATAATTCACCCCTCCACTTT,CARSVMRTGKIYNSPLHF
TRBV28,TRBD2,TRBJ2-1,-,TGTGCCAGCAGACGGACTAGCGGGATTTCCTACAATGAGCAGTTCTTC,CASRRTSGISYNEQFF
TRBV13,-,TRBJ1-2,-,TGTGCCAGCAGCCCCCGGGAGGCGCTGAACTATGGCTACACCTTC,CASSPREALNYGYTF
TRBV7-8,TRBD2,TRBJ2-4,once,TGTGCCAGCAGCTTAATACCCCGCGAGCGGGGGCCCCGTTCTCAAAACATTCAGTACTTC,CASSLIPRERGPRSQNIQYF
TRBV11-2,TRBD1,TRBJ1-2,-,TGTGCCAGCAGCCGTGGACAGGTCAACACCTTC,CASSRGQVNTF
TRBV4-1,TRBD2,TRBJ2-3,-,TGCGCCAGCAGCCTCCTGGTAGCGGGGGCCCGCACAGATACGCAGTATTTT,CASSLLVAGARTDTQYF
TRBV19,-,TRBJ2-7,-,TGTGCCAGTAGTATGTTGCCTAGCTCCTACGAGCAGTACTTC,CASSMLPSSYEQYF
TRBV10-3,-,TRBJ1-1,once,TGTGCCATCAGTGAAGGCAGGTACACCGAACACACTGAAGCTTTCTTT,CAISEGRYTEHTEAFF
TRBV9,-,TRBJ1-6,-,TGTGCCAGCAGCGAGGGGAGGCCCGTTTTTGATTCACCCCTCCACTTT,CASSEGRPVFDSPLHF
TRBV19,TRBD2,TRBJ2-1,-,TGTGCCAGTAGTTTAGGACTAGCGGAGTTCTTC,CASSLGLAEFF
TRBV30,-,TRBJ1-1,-,TGTGCCTGGAGTGTACTAGGGAACACTGAAGCTTTCTTT,CAWSVLGNTEAFF
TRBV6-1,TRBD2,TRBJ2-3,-,TGTGCCAGCAGTGATGAAACGGGGGGAGATACGCAGTATTTT,CASSDETGGDTQYF
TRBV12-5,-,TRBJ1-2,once,TGTGCTAGTGGTTTGGCCCGATCCTATGGCTACACCTTC,CASGLARSYGYTF
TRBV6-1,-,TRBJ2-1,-,TGTGCCAGCAGTGAGCCCCTCGGGTTACAAAATGAGCAGTTCTTC,CASSEPLGLQNEQFF
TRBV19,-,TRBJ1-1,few,TGTGCCAGTAGTTTCAACAGGGTTGAAGCTTTCTTT,CASSFNRVEAFF
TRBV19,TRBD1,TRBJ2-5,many,TGTGCCAGTAGTATAAGGGACAGACAAATAGAGACCCAGTACTTC,CASSIRDRQIETQYF
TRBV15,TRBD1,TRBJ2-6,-,TGTGCCACCAGCTGGGACAGGGTCAGCTCTGGGGCCAACGTCCTGACTTTC,CATSWDRVSSGANVLTF
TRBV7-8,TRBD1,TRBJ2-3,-,TGTGCCAGCGGGTTGGACGGGACAGGAGTTTCAGATACGCAGTATTTT,CASGLDGTGVSDTQYF
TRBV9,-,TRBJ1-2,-,TGTGCCAGCAGCGTAGGGGCGGTCCCGGATGGCTACACCTTC,CASSVGAVPDGYTF
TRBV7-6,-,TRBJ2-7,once,TGTGCCAGCAGCTTAGGGGCAGGGGGGAGGCACGAGCAGTACTTC,CASSLGAGGRHEQYF
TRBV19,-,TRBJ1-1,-,TGTGCCAGTAGTATAGGCACCAGGGGACCACCGGACACTGAAGCTTTCTTT,CASSIGTRGPPDTEAFF
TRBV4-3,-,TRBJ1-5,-,TGCGCCAGCAGCCAAGAGATAGGGGACTTCGCTGGGGGCAATCAGCCCCAGCATTTT,CASSQEIGDFAGGNQPQHF
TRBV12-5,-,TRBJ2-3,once,TGTGCTCAAGGTGAATCCGACGCAACAGATACGCAGTATTTT,CAQGESDATDTQYF
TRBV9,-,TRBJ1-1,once,TGTGCCAGCAGCGGCGGGACGTACCTGAACACTGAAGCTTTCTTT,CASSGGTYLNTEAFF
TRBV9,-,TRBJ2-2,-,TGTGCCAGCAGCCCAAGCCGGGGGCAAAACACCGGGGAGCTGTTTTTT,CASSPSRGQNTGELFF
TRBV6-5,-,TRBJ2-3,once,TGTGCCAGCAGTCTTTTGGGGACCTCCTCGGATACGCAGTATTTT,CASSLLGTSSDTQYF
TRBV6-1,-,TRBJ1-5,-,TGTGCCAGCACCCCCGTGGGCAGGTATCAGCCCCAGCATTTT,CASTPVGRYQPQHF
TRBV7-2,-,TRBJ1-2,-,TGTGCCAGCAGATTCCTTGTCCGCGAGGACTATGGCTACACCTTC,CASRFLVREDYGYTF